A selection of T cell receptor beta chains follows, all from one sample in a study of cytomegalovirus exposure and HLA in healthy donors. Libraries were prepared by immunoSEQ multiplex PCR; TCRdb keeps only in-frame clonotypes and omits some of them. The sample lists hundreds of thousands of clones; over 65% were seen once. Source material: PBMCs. These receptors were obtained from a woman aged 60-75 years in good health and CMV-seropositive. Each CDR3 is given with its conserved first and last residue. D genes are given only for firm matches. Only some rows state a clone size, as once, few, many or a class for expanded clones.

-	TRBV2	TRBJ2-7	-	TGTGCCAGCTCTACATCCGAGGGCGAGCAGTACTTC	CASSTSEGEQYF
-	TRBV5-1	TRBJ2-3	-	TGCGCCAGCAGCTTGCAGGGCTCAGATACGCAGTATTTT	CASSLQGSDTQYF
-	TRBV9	TRBJ1-2	-	TGTGCCAGCAGCCCGGGGGTTAGCAAAGCTAACTATGGCTACACCTTC	CASSPGVSKANYGYTF
-	TRBV9	TRBJ2-3	TRBD2	TGTGCCAGCAGCGTAGGGACTAGCGGGGGATCCGATACGCAGTATTTT	CASSVGTSGGSDTQYF
-	TRBV11-2	TRBJ2-1	-	TGTGCCAGCAGCTCACAGGTTCTCTTCAATGAGCAGTTCTTC	CASSSQVLFNEQFF
-	TRBV7-2	TRBJ2-7	-	TGTGCCAGCAGCTTAGGAGGGACTCTACCCTCCGAGCAGTACTTC	CASSLGGTLPSEQYF
-	TRBV30	TRBJ2-7	-	TGTGCCTGGAGGGGGATAGGGGGTACCTACGAGCAGTACTTC	CAWRGIGGTYEQYF
-	TRBV4-2	TRBJ2-5	-	TGTGCCAGCAGCCAAGAGTTTTCCGGGACTCGAGAGGAGACCCAGTACTTC	CASSQEFSGTREETQYF
-	TRBV19	TRBJ2-1	TRBD2	TGTGCCAGTAGTCCCTGGGGGACTAGTCTTGAGCAGTTCTTC	CASSPWGTSLEQFF
-	TRBV28	TRBJ2-7	-	TGTGCCAGCAGTTTATCGCGCGAGCAGTACTTC	CASSLSREQYF
-	TRBV11-2	TRBJ2-7	TRBD2	TGTGCCAGCAGCTTAAGCAGCGGGAGCTACGAGCAGTACTTC	CASSLSSGSYEQYF
-	TRBV23-1	TRBJ2-7	-	TGCGCCAGCAGTCAACCCAGGGCCTACGAGCAGTACTTC	CASSQPRAYEQYF
-	TRBV19	TRBJ2-5	TRBD2	TGTGCCAGTAGTAACGGGGGGCAAGAGACCCAGTACTTC	CASSNGGQETQYF
-	TRBV7-3	TRBJ2-5	-	TGTGCCAGCAGCTCAGGACTGAGGGAGACCCAGTACTTC	CASSSGLRETQYF
once	TRBV5-5	TRBJ2-5	-	TGTGCCAGCAGCTTGTTATGGCATCCGACCCAGTACTTC	CASSLLWHPTQYF
once	TRBV5-1	TRBJ2-7	-	TGCGCCAGCAGCTTAGGACGGGACTTGTACGAGCAGTACTTC	CASSLGRDLYEQYF
-	TRBV27	TRBJ1-4	TRBD1	TGTGCCAGCACCTCAGACAGGGCGGCTAATGAAAAACTGTTTTTT	CASTSDRAANEKLFF
-	TRBV2	TRBJ2-2	-	TGTGCCAGCAGTGAACAGGGGCAAAACACCGGGGAGCTGTTTTTT	CASSEQGQNTGELFF
-	TRBV5-1	TRBJ2-7	TRBD2	TGCGCCAGCAGCTTGGTTGCTAGCGGGAGCTCCTACGAGCAGTACTTC	CASSLVASGSSYEQYF
-	TRBV7-2	TRBJ2-6	-	TGTGCCGAGAGCGGATGGGCCGGGGCCAACGTCCTGACTTTC	CAESGWAGANVLTF
few	TRBV7-3	TRBJ1-1	-	TGTGCCAGCAGCTTAACGGGTAGCGGCACTGAAGCTTTCTTT	CASSLTGSGTEAFF
-	TRBV19	TRBJ2-3	-	TGTGCCAGTAGTATCGGAAAAGGGGCGGGCACAGATACGCAGTATTTT	CASSIGKGAGTDTQYF
few	TRBV9	TRBJ2-3	TRBD2	TGTGCCAGCGCCCAGCGCCCGCGGGGGGGGCACACAGATACGCAGTATTTT	CASAQRPRGGHTDTQYF
-	TRBV7-2	TRBJ2-7	TRBD1	TGTGCCAGCAGCTTAAGGACCGGCCGGGACAGCTCCTACGAGCAGTACTTC	CASSLRTGRDSSYEQYF
once	TRBV30	TRBJ2-1	TRBD1	TGTGCCTGGGTAAGGGGACAGGGTCCAAATGAGCAGTTCTTC	CAWVRGQGPNEQFF
-	TRBV2	TRBJ1-1	TRBD1	TGTGCCAGCAGTCGACAGGGGAAGGAGACTGAAGCTTTCTTT	CASSRQGKETEAFF
-	TRBV4-2	TRBJ2-5	-	TGTGCCAGCAGCCAAGGGCAGGTCCCTGAAGAGACCCAGTACTTC	CASSQGQVPEETQYF
-	TRBV7-9	TRBJ2-2	-	TGTGCCAGCAGCCTTACTAACACCGGGGAGCTGTTTTTT	CASSLTNTGELFF
-	TRBV13	TRBJ2-1	TRBD2	TGTGCCAGCAGCCGGACTAGCGGGGGGGCCCCGTTCTTC	CASSRTSGGAPFF
-	TRBV9	TRBJ2-7	-	TGTGCCAGCAGCCCTCCCTACGAGCAGTACTTC	CASSPPYEQYF
-	TRBV5-4	TRBJ1-2	-	TGTGCCAGCAGCTTGGTGGCAGTTACTAACTATGGCTACACCTTC	CASSLVAVTNYGYTF
-	TRBV5-5	TRBJ2-3	TRBD2	TGTGCCAGCAGCTTGTTGCAACTAGCGGGAGAAGATACGCAGTATTTT	CASSLLQLAGEDTQYF
-	TRBV30	TRBJ2-1	TRBD2	TGTGCCTACTTTGGACTAGCGGGGGGGCGGTCCTACAATGAGCAGTTCTTC	CAYFGLAGGRSYNEQFF
few	TRBV5-4	TRBJ1-6	TRBD1	TGTGCCAGCAGCCTGGGACAGGGGGAACATTCACCCCTCCACTTT	CASSLGQGEHSPLHF
-	TRBV4-2	TRBJ2-7	-	TGTGCCAGCAGCAGAGACTCCGGCGATCCCTCCTACGAGCAGTACTTC	CASSRDSGDPSYEQYF
once	TRBV19	TRBJ2-7	TRBD1	TGTGCCAGTAGTATAGATGGGACAGGGGACTACGAGCAGTACTTC	CASSIDGTGDYEQYF
few	TRBV6-1	TRBJ1-6	-	TGTGCCAGCAGAAAGGGGGTTGATAATTCACCCCTCCACTTT	CASRKGVDNSPLHF
-	TRBV30	TRBJ1-6	-	TGTGCCTGGAGTGTAGAGAGATGGTCACCCCTCCACTTT	CAWSVERWSPLHF
-	TRBV11-3	TRBJ2-7	TRBD2	TGTGCCAGCAGCCAGCGGGGCGGGTCCTACGAGCAGTACTTC	CASSQRGGSYEQYF
-	TRBV11-2	TRBJ2-5	-	TGTGCCAGCAGCCTCCGGACTGGGGAGACCCAGTACTTC	CASSLRTGETQYF
once	TRBV28	TRBJ1-2	-	TGTGCCAGCACCCCGACAGGATATTATGGCTACACCTTC	CASTPTGYYGYTF
-	TRBV5-4	TRBJ1-1	-	TGTGCCAGCACCACAAGGGGGATGAACACTGAAGCTTTCTTT	CASTTRGMNTEAFF
-	TRBV6-5	TRBJ1-1	-	TGTGCCAGCAGGTGGCGGGGGAACACTGAAGCTTTCTTT	CASRWRGNTEAFF
-	TRBV30	TRBJ1-2	-	TGTGCCTGGAACCCCGACAGTCGATATGGCTACACCTTC	CAWNPDSRYGYTF
once	TRBV28	TRBJ1-5	-	TGTGCCAGCAGTTTACGGGGTCAGCCCCAGCATTTT	CASSLRGQPQHF
-	TRBV4-1	TRBJ2-1	-	TGCGCCAGCAGCCAAGATGGGATGAGCGGAAGCTCCTACAATGAGCAGTTCTTC	CASSQDGMSGSSYNEQFF
few	TRBV10-3	TRBJ2-7	-	TGTGCCATCGGTGGAGATTACGAGCAGTACTTC	CAIGGDYEQYF
-	TRBV11-2	TRBJ1-3	-	TGTGCCAGCAGCTTAGACAGGCCACACTCTGGAAACACCATATATTTT	CASSLDRPHSGNTIYF